These 31 T cell receptor beta chains were sequenced from one sample in a study of control samples from healthy donors and cancer patients. The assay was immunoSEQ multiplex PCR, and TCRdb's table has in-frame clones only and misses some. The table has 65,000 to 100,000 clones, roughly 86% seen once. The sample comprised blood. The receptors shown here come from a man aged 50 or older in good health.

V gene TRBV7-6 combines with J gene TRBJ1-1; D unresolved. The CDR3 runs to 13 residues. Trimming stripped 2 bases from V and 2 bases from J, with 6 bases between. Germline V lookup: CDR1 SGHVS, CDR2 FNYEAQ. The CDR3, as DNA: TGTGCCAGCAGCTTAACCCGAAACACTGAAGCTTTCTTT. Its translation: CASSLTRNTEAFF.

The CDR3 coding sequence is TGTGCCAGCAGCTTTCGACTAGCGGGGGGAATCCAAGAGACCCAGTACTTC. Residues: CASSFRLAGGIQETQYF. V usage is TRBV3-1 (or the pseudogene TRBV3-2) and J usage is TRBJ2-5; 13 bases match TRBD2. The CDR3 is 17 amino acids. CDR1 LGHDT and CDR2 YNNKEL come from the germline V gene (reference sequence). The ends lost 5 bases at V and 1 base at J; junction bases unmatched: 7.

The gene calls are TRBV21-1 and TRBJ2-1; the DNA was not compared with TRBD1, the D call given in the table. TRBV21-1 is noted as a pseudogene. This CDR3 is 18 amino acids long. The CDR3 protein is CASSSYGAAFSSYNEQFF. In nucleotides, the CDR3 is TGTGCCAGCAGCTCATATGGGGCAGCGTTCAGCTCCTACAATGAGCAGTTCTTC.

The chain is built from TRBV18 and TRBJ2-2, with a tentative D call TRBD2 (6 bases). Germline-derived CDR1 and CDR2 are KGHSH and LQKENI. V lost 5 bases and J lost 0, with 13 bases in between. The CDR3 is 16 amino acids. The CDR3 coding sequence is TGTGCCAGCTCAAACCTGGGGGGATCGAACACCGGGGAGCTGTTTTTT. Its translation is CASSNLGGSNTGELFF.

This chain joins TRBV6-5 and TRBJ2-5; TRBD2 is a possible D gene (6 bases). CDR1 is MNHEY, CDR2 SVGAGI, per germline. The CDR3 spans 14 residues. V was pared by 7 bases and J by 4 bases, with 16 bases between. The CDR3 DNA sequence: TGTGCCAGCACTTCCCCAGGAGGGAGAGAGACCCAGTACTTC. Translating it yields CASTSPGGRETQYF.

The J gene is TRBJ2-7, the V gene TRBV6-2 or TRBV6-3; weak D call: TRBD1 (6 bases). With 6 bases removed from V and 0 bases from J, the gap between germline ends came to 9 bases. Germline values: CDR1 MNHEY, CDR2 SVGEGT. The CDR3 length is 13 residues. The CDR3 nucleotides are TGTGCCAGCAGCCAGGACAGCTCCTACGAGCAGTACGTC. It encodes CASSQDSSYEQYV.

The chain uses TRBV12-3 or TRBV12-4 and TRBJ1-2; D is unclear. Trimming stripped 5 bases from V and 10 bases from J, with 17 bases between. There are 13 residues in the CDR3. CDR3 amino acids: CASSPSPTRDYTF. In DNA form, the CDR3 reads TGTGCCAGCAGTCCCTCCCCCACGAGGGACTACACCTTC.

The chain joins TRBV10-2 to TRBJ2-4; D gene ambiguous. V was pared by 2 bases and J by 6 bases, with 8 bases between. Germline V gives CDR1 WSHSY, CDR2 SAAADI. CDR3 length: 13 amino acids. CDR3 in amino acids: CASSEAERNIQYF. The DNA of the CDR3 is TGCGCCAGCAGTGAGGCCGAGAGAAACATTCAGTACTTC.

V gene TRBV2 combines with J gene TRBJ1-6; perhaps TRBD1 as D (5 bases). Germline V gene sequence: CDR1 SNHLY, CDR2 FYNNEI. V gave up 1 base and J gave up 15 bases, with 16 bases separating them. The CDR3 runs 14 residues. In DNA, the CDR3 is TGTGCCAGCAGTGAAGTAGGACAAATTTCCGTCCTCCACTTT. It encodes CASSEVGQISVLHF.

The table lists this clone with many counts. V and J are TRBV9 and TRBJ1-1, with D hard to call. V was pared by 0 bases and J by 0 bases, with 6 bases between. The germline gives CDR1 SGDLS, CDR2 YYNGEE. This CDR3 is built from 14 residues. This CDR3 reads CASSVAGMNTEAFF. The CDR3 nucleotides read TGTGCCAGCAGCGTAGCGGGGATGAACACTGAAGCTTTCTTT.

This clone has a single count. V usage is TRBV19 and J usage is TRBJ1-1; the D gene is possibly TRBD1 (5 bases). Trimming cost V 1 base and J 7 bases, with 7 bases left between them. The CDR3 covers 12 residues. Germline V gene lookup returns CDR1 LNHDA and CDR2 SQIVND (reference sequence). The CDR3 protein is CASSIGGSEAFF. CDR3 DNA: TGTGCCAGTAGTATAGGGGGGAGTGAAGCTTTCTTT.

This chain connects TRBV5-6 to TRBJ1-5; a possible D gene is TRBD1 (5 bases). Germline V gives CDR1 SGHDT, CDR2 YYEEEE. V lost 3 bases, J lost 4 bases, and 14 bases lay in between. The CDR3 is made up of 15 amino acids. The CDR3 DNA reads TGTGCCAGCAGCTACCAGGGTTTAAATAATCAGCCCCAGCATTTT. The encoded protein is CASSYQGLNNQPQHF.

The V gene is TRBV6-2 or TRBV6-3, the J gene TRBJ2-6; D may be TRBD2 (5 bases). CDR1 and CDR2 from the germline V gene are MNHEY and SVGEGT. The CDR3 sequence is 16 residues long. The germline V and J ends were trimmed by 4 bases and 1 base, with 11 bases remaining between them. CDR3 sequence reads: CASSWPGLSGANVLTF. CDR3 DNA sequence: TGTGCCAGCAGTTGGCCAGGACTTTCTGGGGCCAACGTCCTGACTTTC.

The V gene is TRBV24-1, the J gene TRBJ1-5; the match to TRBD1 covers 10 bases. The trim removed 3 bases at V and 10 bases at J, leaving 11 bases unmatched. The CDR3 is made up of 16 amino acids. Germline CDR1 reads KGHDR; CDR2 reads SFDVKD. The CDR3 region is CATSDAVTGGGSPQHF. Written as DNA, the CDR3 is TGTGCCACCAGTGATGCCGTGACAGGGGGCGGTTCTCCCCAGCATTTT.

The rearrangement uses TRBV6-1 and TRBJ1-2, with a weak D call TRBD1 (5 bases). The ends were cut back, 1 base at V and 3 bases at J, with 12 bases in the middle. The length of the CDR3 is 15 residues. Germline assignment: CDR1 MNHNS and CDR2 SASEGT. CDR3: CASSEGAGLDYGYTF. For the CDR3, the DNA is TGTGCCAGCAGTGAAGGGGCAGGGTTAGACTATGGCTACACCTTC.

The chain combines TRBV10-2 with TRBJ1-2; 12 bases line up with TRBD1. Looked up from germline, CDR1 is WSHSY and CDR2 is SAAADI. CDR3 length: 17 amino acids. V dropped 2 bases and J dropped 7; count of bases not matched to a gene: 11. CDR3 loop: CASSEEGTGGRSRGYTF. The CDR3 region has the DNA TGCGCCAGCAGTGAGGAGGGGACAGGGGGCCGGTCTCGTGGCTACACCTTC.

The V gene is TRBV12-3 or TRBV12-4, the J gene TRBJ1-3; no definite D call. Trimming stripped 3 bases from V and 7 bases from J, with 7 bases between. The CDR3 runs 12 residues. The CDR3 loop reads CASSFAGNTIYF. In DNA, the CDR3 is TGTGCCAGCAGTTTCGCGGGTAACACCATATATTTT.

The J gene is TRBJ1-1, the V gene TRBV7-3; the D is unclear. This CDR3 has 17 amino acids. Germline-derived CDR1 and CDR2 are SGHTA and FQGTGA. Trimming took off 1 base at V and 3 bases at J, with 18 bases between the two ends. The CDR3 is CASSLKRRQRDHTEAFF. DNA for the CDR3: TGTGCCAGCAGCTTAAAACGACGGCAGAGAGATCACACTGAAGCTTTCTTT.

V gene TRBV6-5 combines with J gene TRBJ1-4; no clear D. There are 14 residues in the CDR3. Germline V lookup: CDR1 MNHEY, CDR2 SVGAGI. V lost 6 bases to trimming and J lost 7 bases, with 15 bases between them. The CDR3 DNA follows: TGTGCCAGCAGACGCGGGAAAAATAGTGAAAAACTGTTTTTT. Translating it yields CASRRGKNSEKLFF.

This chain connects TRBV5-1 to TRBJ2-3; 8 bases match TRBD2. This CDR3 has 15 amino acids. CDR1 is SGHRS and CDR2 is YFSETQ in the germline V gene. The V segment lost 2 bases and the J segment 1 base; nucleotides outside the gene matches: 3. The CDR3 region has the DNA TGCGCCAGCAGCTTTAGCGGGGAGGGCACAGATACGCAGTATTTT. This codes for CASSFSGEGTDTQYF.

This chain connects TRBV2 to TRBJ2-3; 14 positions match TRBD2. Germline V gives CDR1 SNHLY, CDR2 FYNNEI. Trimming took 5 bases from V and 6 from J; bases not matched to a gene: 4. This CDR3 has 15 amino acids. In DNA form, the CDR3 reads TGTGCCAGCAGTCCTCGACTAGCGGGGGGGGATACGCAGTATTTT. This codes for CASSPRLAGGDTQYF. Variable domain in full (rest from reference TRBV2 and TRBJ2-3): EPEVTQTPSHQVTQMGQEVILRCVPISNHLYFYWYRQILGQKVEFLVSFYNNEISEKSEIFDDQFSVERPDGSNFTLKIRSTKLEDSAMYFCASSPRLAGGDTQYFGPGTRLTVL.

The genes are TRBV20-1 and TRBJ1-2; D possibly corresponds to TRBD1 (6 bases). The CDR3 length is 11 residues. Per germline, CDR1 DFQATT and CDR2 SNEGSKA (reference sequence). CDR3 in DNA: TGCATTTATCAGGGGCCAGGTGGCTACACCTTC. Residues: CIYQGPGGYTF.

The chain is built from TRBV24-1 and TRBJ2-1; 12 bases are a match to TRBD1. Germline V CDR1 and CDR2: KGHDR, SFDVKD. V was pared by 2 bases and J by 6 bases, with 4 bases of the junction left unmatched. The CDR3 runs to 16 residues. The CDR3 protein is CATSDWGQGALNEQFF. CDR3 sequence (DNA): TGTGCCACCAGTGATTGGGGACAGGGGGCACTCAATGAGCAGTTCTTC.

The chain uses TRBV19 and TRBJ1-1, with 8 bases identical to TRBD1. Germline CDR1 is LNHDA and CDR2 is SQIVND (reference sequence). V dropped 10 bases and J dropped 10; count of bases not matched to a gene: 8. The CDR3 is made up of 11 amino acids. CDR3 amino acids: CATRQGNVAFF. The CDR3, as DNA: TGTGCCACACGACAGGGGAATGTAGCTTTCTTT.

The rearrangement uses TRBV7-9 and TRBJ2-1, with D maybe TRBD2 (6 bases). The CDR3 contains 15 residues. V gave up 5 bases and J gave up 6 bases, with 17 bases separating them. CDR1 and CDR2 (germline): SEHNR, FQNEAQ (reference sequence). The CDR3 loop is CASSPSRIAVNEQFF. The CDR3 nucleotides are TGTGCCAGCAGCCCAAGCAGGATAGCGGTCAATGAGCAGTTCTTC.

The chain recombines TRBV3-1 (or the pseudogene TRBV3-2) with TRBJ1-5, with D perhaps TRBD1 (5 bases). Per germline, CDR1 LGHDT and CDR2 YNNKEL (reference sequence). This CDR3 is 16 amino acids long. The V and J ends lost 3 bases and 6 bases respectively, with 18 bases between them. The CDR3 loop reads CASSQVPQGGGQPQHF. CDR3 coding DNA: TGTGCCAGCAGCCAGGTCCCTCAGGGAGGCGGTCAGCCCCAGCATTTT.

The chain combines TRBV18 with TRBJ2-3; possibly TRBD2 for D (5 bases). The CDR3 loop spans 17 amino acids. Germline CDR1 KGHSH, CDR2 LQKENI. V was trimmed by 3 bases and J by 2 bases, leaving 18 bases between them. DNA for the CDR3: TGTGCCAGCTCACCGTCCCCGAGGGCCGAGACCACAGATACGCAGTATTTT. Translated, it gives CASSPSPRAETTDTQYF.

This clone is a singleton in its sample. The chain recombines TRBV4-2 with TRBJ2-7, with D perhaps matching TRBD2 (6 bases). In germline, CDR1 is LGHNA, CDR2 YNFKEQ. The CDR3 totals 16 residues. Between the trimmed V and J ends, which lost 0 bases and 9 bases, there was a span of 21 bases. For the CDR3, the DNA is TGTGCCAGCAGCCAAGAGGTGGAGGGAGGTCTTATGGGGCAGTACTTC. This codes for CASSQEVEGGLMGQYF.

Comment on this clone: Given a much more abundant clone one base away, this may be a read error. The rearrangement joins TRBV2 to TRBJ2-7; D assignment may be TRBD1 or TRBD2 (7 bases each). Germline V lookup: CDR1 SNHLY, CDR2 FYNNEI. CDR3 size: 12 residues. Trimming took 2 bases from V and 7 from J, leaving 9 bases between them. The CDR3 sequence is CASSEQGGEQYV. The CDR3 coding sequence is TGTGCCAGCAGTGAACAGGGGGGGGAGCAGTACGTC.

Here the CDR3 DNA reads TGTGCCAGCAGCTTCTGGGCAGGGAAGGGAGTCACTGAAGCTTTCTTT. It specifies CASSFWAGKGVTEAFF. The rearrangement links TRBV7-2 to TRBJ1-1; a possible D gene is TRBD1 (5 bases). The CDR3 consists of 16 residues. Germline V gene data show CDR1 as SGHTA and CDR2 as FQGNSA. V was trimmed by 3 bases and J by 4 bases, leaving 18 bases between them. The whole variable domain, remainder taken from reference TRBV7-2 and TRBJ1-1, is GAGVSQSPSNKVTEKGKDVELRCDPISGHTALYWYRQSLGQGLEFLIYFQGNSAPDKSGLPSDRFSAERTGGSVSTLTIQRTQQEDSAVYLCASSFWAGKGVTEAFFGQGTRLTVV.

V gene TRBV15 combines with J gene TRBJ1-4; D may be TRBD1 (6 bases). V was trimmed by 1 base and J by 0 bases, leaving 9 bases between them. This CDR3 has 16 residues. CDR1 is LNHNV, CDR2 YYDKDF, per germline (reference sequence). The CDR3 bases are TGTGCCACCAGCAGAGGGGACACTTCAACTAATGAAAAACTGTTTTTT. Protein sequence: CATSRGDTSTNEKLFF.